Below, 27 T cell receptor beta chains from the same sample are listed, as sequenced in a study of shared clonotypes between healthy human individuals (dated by TCRdb to about 2020). Library preparation employed the immunoSEQ multiplex PCR assay. TCRdb took this table from immuneACCESS and kept in-frame rearrangements with V and J called. Such tables lack part of the clones; where checked against another copy, unresolved V genes explain under half of the gap, and the rest is unexplained. Recorded for this sample are about 1 million clones; more than 60% of them occurred a single time. Roughly 1.5% of the sample comes from the top ten. The sequenced material came from memory CD4+ T cells sorted from blood. The sample's cell subset or site, from its label and the paper: CD45RA-negative fraction. Receptors originate from a man aged 18 to 29 in good health.

The chain joins TRBV5-1 to TRBJ2-7, with TRBD2 matching 12 bases. V gave up 4 bases and J gave up 2 bases; unmatched junction bases: 7. Looked up from germline, CDR1 is SGHRS and CDR2 is YFSETQ. The CDR3 consists of 16 residues. CDR3 bases: TGCGCCAGCAGCACCCAGACTAGCGGGGGACCCTACGAGCAGTACTTC. Translation gives CASSTQTSGGPYEQYF.

V usage is TRBV5-1 and J usage is TRBJ1-1; D unclear. CDR3 size: 15 residues. CDR1 is SGHRS and CDR2 is YFSETQ in the germline V gene. Trimming took off 3 bases at V and 0 bases at J, with 12 bases between the two ends. The CDR3 is CASSSTTTMNTEAFF. DNA of the CDR3: TGCGCCAGCAGCTCTACGACAACAATGAACACTGAAGCTTTCTTT.

V is TRBV5-6 and J is TRBJ2-3; D is unresolved. The CDR3 extends over 14 amino acids. Per the germline V gene, CDR1 is SGHDT and CDR2 is YYEEEE. V was pared by 2 bases and J by 4 bases, with 11 bases between. CDR3 in amino acids: CASSLMELPDTQYF. The CDR3 nucleotides read TGTGCCAGCAGCTTAATGGAGCTCCCAGATACGCAGTATTTT.

This clone was observed a single time. Here the CDR3 DNA reads TGTGCCAGCAGTGAAGCGAATATAGGAAAACTGTTTTTT. This encodes CASSEANIGKLFF. The chain couples TRBV6-1 to TRBJ1-4; D remains ambiguous. CDR1 and CDR2 from the germline V gene are MNHNS and SASEGT. This CDR3 is 13 amino acids long. V lost 0 bases, J lost 10 bases, and 9 bases lay in between.

A remark on this clone: Distinct nucleotide sequences in the sample also encode this CDR3. The chain links TRBV2 to TRBJ2-7; perhaps TRBD2 as D (5 bases). V was pared by 4 bases and J by 3 bases, with 7 bases between. CDR3 length: 12 amino acids. Germline-derived CDR1 and CDR2 are SNHLY and FYNNEI. CDR3 protein: CASSGEGYEQYF. CDR3 nucleotide sequence: TGTGCCAGCAGTGGCGAGGGCTACGAGCAGTACTTC.

The rearrangement links TRBV2 to TRBJ2-5; TRBD2 matches 10 bases. The CDR3 loop spans 16 amino acids. J was trimmed by 1 base and V by 4 bases; bases with no gene match: 6. Per the germline V gene, CDR1 is SNHLY and CDR2 is FYNNEI. CDR3 coding DNA: TGTGCCAGCAGTGTGTGGCTAGCGGGGGTCCAAGAGACCCAGTACTTC. It is translated as CASSVWLAGVQETQYF. Supplemented by reference TRBV2 and TRBJ2-5, the full variable domain reads EPEVTQTPSHQVTQMGQEVILRCVPISNHLYFYWYRQILGQKVEFLVSFYNNEISEKSEIFDDQFSVERPDGSNFTLKIRSTKLEDSAMYFCASSVWLAGVQETQYFGPGTRLLVL.

This clone appeared once. The V gene is TRBV7-9, the J gene TRBJ2-3; the match to TRBD2 covers 9 bases. Germline values: CDR1 SEHNR, CDR2 FQNEAQ (reference sequence). Unmatched junction bases numbered 12, after V lost 3 bases and J lost 5 bases. This CDR3 has 17 residues. CDR3 sequence reads: CASSFLAGTSTGDTQYF. The CDR3, as DNA: TGTGCCAGCAGCTTCTTAGCCGGGACTAGCACAGGAGATACGCAGTATTTT.

As to this clone: A read error may explain this, as a much larger clone is one base away. The chain combines TRBV6-6 with TRBJ2-2; D gene unclear. V was pared by 2 bases and J by 1 base, with 5 bases between. The CDR3 contains 14 residues. Germline V gene sequence: CDR1 MNHNY, CDR2 SVGAGI (reference sequence). The CDR3 region is CASSYGGNTGELFF. CDR3 DNA: TGTGCCAGCAGTTACGGCGGGAACACCGGGGAGCTGTTTTTT.

This clone was seen a handful of times. The chain links TRBV5-4 to TRBJ1-1; 8 bases agree with TRBD1. In germline, CDR1 is SGHNT, CDR2 YYREEE (reference sequence). The CDR3 length is 15 residues. V was clipped by 5 bases and J by 5 bases; unmatched bases: 11. DNA of the CDR3: TGTGCCAGCAGATCAATCGACAGGGGAAGGACTGAAGCTTTCTTT. It specifies CASRSIDRGRTEAFF. The full variable domain, its missing parts supplied by reference TRBV5-4 and TRBJ1-1, is ETGVTQSPTHLIKTRGQQVTLRCSSQSGHNTVSWYQQALGQGPQFIFQYYREEENGRGNFPPRFSGLQFPNYSSELNVNALELDDSALYLCASRSIDRGRTEAFFGQGTRLTVV.

The chain joins TRBV4-3 to TRBJ2-7; D is ambiguous. Trimming removed 1 base from V and 3 bases from J, with 10 bases in between. Germline V gene data show CDR1 as LGHNA and CDR2 as YSLEER. This CDR3 region has 14 residues. CDR3 sequence: CASSQAPGHYEQYF. CDR3 DNA sequence: TGCGCCAGCAGCCAAGCCCCCGGCCACTACGAGCAGTACTTC.

The J gene is TRBJ2-7, the V gene TRBV7-9, with 9 bases fitting TRBD2. CDR3 length: 14 amino acids. J was trimmed by 2 bases and V by 4 bases; bases with no gene match: 3. Per the germline V gene, CDR1 is SEHNR and CDR2 is FQNEAQ (reference sequence). The CDR3 bases are TGTGCCAGCAGCTGGGCGGGAGGGACCTACGAGCAGTACTTC. Encoded protein: CASSWAGGTYEQYF. Full variable domain (outside the CDR3, taken from reference TRBV7-9 and TRBJ2-7): DTGVSQNPRHKITKRGQNVTFRCDPISEHNRLYWYRQTLGQGPEFLTYFQNEAQLEKSRLLSDRFSAERPKGSFSTLEIQRTEQGDSAMYLCASSWAGGTYEQYFGPGTRLTVT.

The CDR3 DNA reads TGCGCCAGCAGCCCGCGGGACAGGGGAAACCAAGAGACCCAGTACTTC. This sequence encodes CASSPRDRGNQETQYF. This chain links TRBV5-1 with TRBJ2-5; 10 bases map to TRBD1. The CDR3 has 16 residues. CDR1 and CDR2 from the germline V gene are SGHRS and YFSETQ. Trimming took 4 bases from V and 0 from J; bases not matched to a gene: 6. Looking up the rest from reference TRBV5-1 and TRBJ2-5 gives the full variable domain: KAGVTQTPRYLIKTRGQQVTLSCSPISGHRSVSWYQQTPGQGLQFLFEYFSETQRNKGNFPGRFSGRQFSNSRSEMNVSTLELGDSALYLCASSPRDRGNQETQYFGPGTRLLVL.

The rearrangement uses TRBV6-5 and TRBJ1-1; D may be TRBD1 (5 bases). Germline V gene data show CDR1 as MNHEY and CDR2 as SVGAGI. Trimming removed 7 bases from V and 0 bases from J, with 12 bases in between. This CDR3 spans 14 amino acids. CDR3 in amino acids: CASNKGLLNTEAFF. The DNA of the CDR3 is TGTGCCAGCAATAAGGGACTACTGAACACTGAAGCTTTCTTT.

The chain couples TRBV11-3 to TRBJ2-3; the D gene is possibly TRBD1 (6 bases). Trimming left V 4 bases short and J 2 bases short, with 13 bases between. Per the germline V gene, CDR1 is SGHNT and CDR2 is YENEEA. The CDR3 is 15 residues long. The CDR3 here is CASSSSTGFTDTQYF. The DNA for the CDR3 is TGTGCCAGCAGCTCATCGACAGGATTCACAGATACGCAGTATTTT.

The rearrangement links TRBV30 to TRBJ1-1; D is possibly TRBD1 (6 bases). V was clipped by 0 bases and J by 4 bases, with 21 bases between them. Per germline, CDR1 GTSNPN and CDR2 SVGIG (reference sequence). There are 17 residues in the CDR3. This CDR3 is CAWSVWGGISSGTEAFF. CDR3 coding DNA: TGTGCCTGGAGTGTCTGGGGGGGCATTTCATCGGGCACTGAAGCTTTCTTT.

In this sample, this clone turned up once. The V gene is TRBV6-6, the J gene TRBJ1-4; D not certain. CDR3 length equals 14 residues. Trimming removed 0 bases from V and 8 bases from J, with 10 bases in between. Germline CDR1 reads MNHNY; CDR2 reads SVGAGI (reference sequence). The CDR3 nucleotides read TGTGCCAGCAGTTACTCCCCACGGAGCGAAAAACTGTTTTTT. Amino acid sequence: CASSYSPRSEKLFF.

The chain has TRBV18 and TRBJ1-2; D ambiguous. V lost 2 bases and J 4 bases, leaving 17 bases between the germline ends. CDR1 and CDR2 (germline): KGHSH, LQKENI. The CDR3 is 16 residues long. The CDR3 DNA is TGTGCCAGCTCACCATGGCAGGCAGGAACGGGCTATGGCTACACCTTC. This encodes CASSPWQAGTGYGYTF. Variable domain in full (rest from reference TRBV18 and TRBJ1-2): NAGVMQNPRHLVRRRGQEARLRCSPMKGHSHVYWYRQLPEEGLKFMVYLQKENIIDESGMPKERFSAEFPKEGPSILRIQQVVRGDSAAYFCASSPWQAGTGYGYTFGSGTRLTVV.

V gene TRBV7-8 combines with J gene TRBJ2-5; D not certain. CDR1 and CDR2 (germline): SGHVS, FQNEAQ. V was trimmed by 5 bases and J by 1 base, leaving 8 bases between them. CDR3 length: 13 amino acids. The CDR3, as DNA: TGTGCCAGCAGCCCCCTTCCCCAAGAGACCCAGTACTTC. Protein sequence: CASSPLPQETQYF.

This clone was observed a few times. V is TRBV5-1 and J is TRBJ2-3; tentatively, D is TRBD2 (6 bases). V lost 4 bases and J 6 bases, leaving 15 bases between the germline ends. CDR1 SGHRS and CDR2 YFSETQ come from the germline V gene. CDR3 length: 14 residues. CDR3 nucleotides: TGCGCCAGCAGCCCATCCGGGGGAATGGATACGCAGTATTTT. Residues: CASSPSGGMDTQYF.

The chain couples TRBV2 to TRBJ2-7, with TRBD1 matching over 9 bases. Germline trimming cut 5 bases from V and 7 bases from J; bases unmatched to any gene: 6. The CDR3 covers 13 residues. Germline V gene sequence: CDR1 SNHLY, CDR2 FYNNEI. The CDR3 here is CASSRDRAKEQYF. Written as DNA, the CDR3 is TGTGCCAGCAGTCGGGACAGGGCGAAAGAGCAGTACTTC.

On this clone: A single base is all that separates this from a far larger clone, so a read error is likely. Distinct nucleotide sequences in the sample also encode this CDR3. V is TRBV5-6 and J is TRBJ2-7; D is unclear. The germline CDR1 and CDR2 sequences are SGHDT and YYEEEE. This CDR3 is built from 11 residues. Trimming left V 0 bases short and J 4 bases short, with 2 bases between. CDR3: CASSLGYEQYF. The CDR3 DNA is TGTGCCAGCAGCTTGGGGTACGAGCAGTACTTC.

The gene calls are TRBV6-1 and TRBJ2-5, with a weak D call TRBD2 (5 bases). The V end lost 4 bases, the J end lost 5 bases, and 20 bases lay between the germline ends. Germline CDR1 reads MNHNS; CDR2 reads SASEGT. The length of the CDR3 is 16 residues. The CDR3 DNA reads as TGTGCCAGCAGTGCGAATAGCGCACCCCCGAGGGAGACCCAGTACTTC. It translates to CASSANSAPPRETQYF.

This clone was found once. With only one base between it and a far larger clone, this is likely a read error. The sample holds other DNA sequences that translate to the same CDR3. The chain links TRBV18 to TRBJ2-2; D gene unclear. Germline V CDR1 and CDR2: KGHSH, LQKENI. The V and J ends lost 3 bases and 4 bases respectively, with 15 bases between them. The CDR3 consists of 16 residues. The CDR3 sequence: CASSPLGSGTTGELFF. DNA of the CDR3: TGTGCCAGCTCACCGCTGGGCTCGGGTACCACCGGGGAGCTGTTTTTT.

In regard to this clone: Within the sample, other DNA sequences also encode this same CDR3. The rearrangement uses TRBV7-2 and TRBJ2-7; D not resolved. The germline CDR1 and CDR2 sequences are SGHTA and FQGNSA. The V gene lost 0 bases and the J gene lost 7 bases, with 4 bases spanning the gap. The CDR3 extends over 11 amino acids. In DNA form, the CDR3 reads TGTGCCAGCAGCTTAGCGGCGGAGCAGTACTTC. Translating it yields CASSLAAEQYF.

Only a few counts were recorded for this clone. V usage is TRBV7-2 and J usage is TRBJ2-7; maybe TRBD2 (5 bases). The V gene lost 1 base and the J gene lost 4 bases, with 14 bases spanning the gap. Per the germline V gene, CDR1 is SGHTA and CDR2 is FQGNSA. This CDR3 region has 15 residues. The CDR3 coding sequence is TGTGCCAGCAGCTTAGGATTCCGCGCGGGTTACGAGCAGTACTTC. Translating gives CASSLGFRAGYEQYF.

This clone was seen a single time. The chain uses TRBV27 and TRBJ1-1, with D maybe TRBD1 (6 bases). This CDR3 spans 13 amino acids. In germline, CDR1 is MNHEY, CDR2 SMNVEV (reference sequence). V shed 3 bases and J shed 4 bases, with 9 bases lying between them. CDR3: CASSFRGATEAFF. For the CDR3, the DNA is TGTGCCAGCAGTTTTCGGGGGGCCACTGAAGCTTTCTTT.

Points on this clone: This CDR3 is also generated by other DNA sequences in the sample. The CDR3 spells CASSPGYSNQPQHF. DNA of the CDR3: TGTGCCAGCTCGCCCGGGTATAGCAATCAGCCCCAGCATTTT. V usage is TRBV18 and J usage is TRBJ1-5; no reliable D call. There are 14 residues in the CDR3. CDR1 and CDR2 from the germline V gene are KGHSH and LQKENI. V lost 6 bases and J lost 0, with 9 bases in between. The variable domain in full, completed from reference TRBV18 and TRBJ1-5, reads NAGVMQNPRHLVRRRGQEARLRCSPMKGHSHVYWYRQLPEEGLKFMVYLQKENIIDESGMPKERFSAEFPKEGPSILRIQQVVRGDSAAYFCASSPGYSNQPQHFGDGTRLSIL.